The sequence of this T cell receptor beta chain was determined in a study of blood T cell repertoires in COVID-19. About the study: The United States, Italy and Spain were the sources of the acute and convalescent COVID-19 samples. The analysed material was cDNA or gDNA that came from T cells, B-cell-depleted T cells, or PBMCs.

Per the study methods: Reference gene primer amplification in the assay estimated nucleated cell counts. Produced via immunoSEQ multiplex PCR; TCRdb's table is partial and in-frame only. The DNA gave D and trimming, while V, J and clone size come from that table. This table has 100,000 or so clones, 80% to 85% appearing once. The origin of this receptor is a woman older than 75 with acute or convalescent COVID-19. The material sequenced was peripheral blood.

The CDR3: CASSEASWGYTEAFF. The CDR3 bases are TGTGCCAGCAGTGAAGCGTCCTGGGGCTACACTGAAGCTTTCTTT. This chain joins TRBV25-1 and TRBJ1-1; D is possibly TRBD1 (5 bases). The germline gives CDR1 MGHDK, CDR2 SYGVNS. Trimming took off 2 bases at V and 3 bases at J, with 13 bases between the two ends. This CDR3 spans 15 amino acids.